These T cell receptor beta chains were read from a single sample in a study of blood T cell repertoires in COVID-19. Only in-frame clones appear in the TCRdb table, and some are missing; sequencing was by immunoSEQ multiplex PCR. The sample holds about 77,000 clones, 90% seen once. The sample was peripheral blood. The origin of the receptors is a woman aged 80 or over with active or convalescent COVID-19. Both conserved end residues are part of each CDR3. The D gene is left open where the match is weak. Clone size appears in some rows only: once, few, many, or a class for an expanded clone.

abundance: once
v_gene: TRBV7-9
d_gene: .
j_gene: TRBJ1-2
CDR3nt: TGTGCCAGCAGCCCTGGAGCACACGGAGACTACACCTTC
CDR3aa: CASSPGAHGDYTF

abundance: .
v_gene: TRBV30
d_gene: .
j_gene: TRBJ2-7
CDR3nt: TGTGCCTGGAGTCCTCTCCGTGAGCAGTACTTC
CDR3aa: CAWSPLREQYF

abundance: .
v_gene: TRBV28
d_gene: TRBD1
j_gene: TRBJ1-2
CDR3nt: TGTGCCAGCAGATACGACAGGGGGCGTGGGAAGGGCTACACCTTC
CDR3aa: CASRYDRGRGKGYTF

abundance: .
v_gene: TRBV4-3
d_gene: .
j_gene: TRBJ1-3
CDR3nt: TGCGCCAGCTCGCAGGTGAGCTCTGGAAACACCATATATTTT
CDR3aa: CASSQVSSGNTIYF

abundance: .
v_gene: TRBV30
d_gene: .
j_gene: TRBJ1-5
CDR3nt: TGTGCCTGGACCCCCACAGGGAACCATCAGCCCCAGCATTTT
CDR3aa: CAWTPTGNHQPQHF

abundance: .
v_gene: TRBV28
d_gene: TRBD2
j_gene: TRBJ2-7
CDR3nt: TGTGCCAGCAGCCTAGTTGGCGGGGGGCTCTCCTACGAGCAGTACTTC
CDR3aa: CASSLVGGGLSYEQYF

abundance: .
v_gene: TRBV3-1/TRBV3-2
d_gene: .
j_gene: TRBJ2-3
CDR3nt: TGTGCCAGCAGCCAAGATCGGAGACCCGCGGCAGATACGCAGTATTTT
CDR3aa: CASSQDRRPAADTQYF

abundance: .
v_gene: TRBV11-2
d_gene: .
j_gene: TRBJ2-1
CDR3nt: TGTGCCAGCAGCCCGGTTGGAGGGTGGTATGAGCAGTTCTTC
CDR3aa: CASSPVGGWYEQFF

abundance: once
v_gene: TRBV18
d_gene: TRBD1
j_gene: TRBJ2-5
CDR3nt: TGTGCCAGCTCACCAAGGACAGGGTCTCAAGAGACCCAGTACTTC
CDR3aa: CASSPRTGSQETQYF

abundance: .
v_gene: TRBV29-1
d_gene: TRBD2
j_gene: TRBJ2-6
CDR3nt: TGCAGCGGAGAGACTAGCGGGGGGGCTGGGGCCAACGTCCTGACTTTC
CDR3aa: CSGETSGGAGANVLTF

abundance: .
v_gene: TRBV3-1/TRBV3-2
d_gene: TRBD1
j_gene: TRBJ2-2
CDR3nt: TGTGCCAGCAGCCAGGGACAGGGAGGCGGGGAGCTGTTTTTT
CDR3aa: CASSQGQGGGELFF

abundance: .
v_gene: TRBV2
d_gene: .
j_gene: TRBJ1-1
CDR3nt: TGTGCCAGCGCGATCGAGCGGGTCTCCCCGAGGACTGAAGCTTTCTTT
CDR3aa: CASAIERVSPRTEAFF

abundance: .
v_gene: TRBV29-1
d_gene: .
j_gene: TRBJ1-1
CDR3nt: TGCAGCGTTCGACGGGACATGAACACTGAAGCTTTCTTT
CDR3aa: CSVRRDMNTEAFF

abundance: .
v_gene: TRBV18
d_gene: TRBD1
j_gene: TRBJ2-2
CDR3nt: TGTGCCAGCTCGGCCGGGACAGGGTACACCGGGGAGCTGTTTTTT
CDR3aa: CASSAGTGYTGELFF

abundance: .
v_gene: TRBV4-1
d_gene: TRBD2
j_gene: TRBJ2-4
CDR3nt: TGCGCCAGCAGCCTAGTAGCGGGGGTTGCCAAAAACATTCAGTACTTC
CDR3aa: CASSLVAGVAKNIQYF

abundance: .
v_gene: TRBV6-6
d_gene: .
j_gene: TRBJ1-1
CDR3nt: TGTGCCAGCAGTTACTCGGCAGGGAAGGATAGCACTGAAGCTTTCTTT
CDR3aa: CASSYSAGKDSTEAFF

abundance: .
v_gene: TRBV7-6
d_gene: TRBD1
j_gene: TRBJ1-6
CDR3nt: TGTGCCAGCAGCTCGACCACAGGGGGCAATAATTCACCCCTCCACTTT
CDR3aa: CASSSTTGGNNSPLHF

abundance: .
v_gene: TRBV5-4
d_gene: TRBD2
j_gene: TRBJ2-1
CDR3nt: TGTGCCAGCAGCTCTCCTAGCGGGGGCCTAAACAATGAGCAGTTCTTC
CDR3aa: CASSSPSGGLNNEQFF

abundance: .
v_gene: TRBV3-1/TRBV3-2
d_gene: TRBD2
j_gene: TRBJ2-1
CDR3nt: TGTGCCAGCAGCCAAGCTAGGGGACTAGCGGGGGGTTATAGTGAGCAGTTCTTC
CDR3aa: CASSQARGLAGGYSEQFF

abundance: .
v_gene: TRBV21-1
d_gene: .
j_gene: TRBJ1-4
CDR3nt: TGTGCCAGCAGCACCGGCTGGGCCCCACTGTTTTTT
CDR3aa: CASSTGWAPLFF